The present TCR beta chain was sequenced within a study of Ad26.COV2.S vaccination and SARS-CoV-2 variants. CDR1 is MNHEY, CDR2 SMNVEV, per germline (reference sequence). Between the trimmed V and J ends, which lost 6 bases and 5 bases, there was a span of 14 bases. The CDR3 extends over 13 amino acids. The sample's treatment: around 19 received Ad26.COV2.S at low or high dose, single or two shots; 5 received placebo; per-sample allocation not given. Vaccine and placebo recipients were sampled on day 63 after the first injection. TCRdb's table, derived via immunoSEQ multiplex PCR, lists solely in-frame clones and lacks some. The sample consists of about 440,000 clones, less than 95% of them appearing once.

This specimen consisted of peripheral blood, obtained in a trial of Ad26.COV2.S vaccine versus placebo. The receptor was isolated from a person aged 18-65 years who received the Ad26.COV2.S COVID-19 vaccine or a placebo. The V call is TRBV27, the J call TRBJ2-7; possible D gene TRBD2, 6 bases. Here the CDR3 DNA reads TGTGCCAGCAGCCAAAGGGCTAGCGACGAGCAGTACTTC. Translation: CASSQRASDEQYF.